This entry is about one TCR beta chain. Its matching antigen is unknown. Assay used: immunoSEQ multiplex PCR; TCRdb lists only in-frame clones, some missing. Of around 80,000 clones listed, over 75% were seen once; the top ten hold 8% to 13%. This sample is drawn from a study of T cell responses to AZD1222 COVID-19 vaccine. From germline, CDR1 is SGHDT and CDR2 YYEEEE. Trimming removed 4 bases at V and 1 base at J, with 14 bases between. CDR3 length: 15 amino acids. Study-wide findings and caveats: Spike-specific TCR breadth and depth grew following two AZD1222 doses. Donors were chiefly white British, with a greater number of females, and clonal diversity was perhaps underestimated.

The TCR originated in an adult who received the AZD1222 COVID-19 vaccine. The rearrangement links TRBV5-6 to TRBJ1-1; D might be TRBD1 (6 bases). The input for sequencing was peripheral blood, taken 28 days after the second AZD1222 dose. The CDR3 reads CASSPRGAWNTEAFF. Written as DNA, the CDR3 is TGTGCCAGCAGCCCGCGGGGGGCTTGGAACACTGAAGCTTTCTTT.